What follows describes a single T cell receptor (beta chain). The data originate from a study of untreated major depressive disorder. CDR1 is SGHRS, CDR2 YFSETQ, per germline. The CDR3 is made up of 15 amino acids. Trimming cost V 0 bases and J 6 bases; bases outside gene matches: 3. The data were produced by immunoSEQ multiplex PCR, yet TCRdb's version contains in-frame clones alone and is incomplete. The table lists approximately 20,000 clones, around 85% of them singletons, with about 0.82% in the top ten. Sequenced input: CD4+ T cells from PBMCs. The V call is TRBV5-1, the J call TRBJ2-1, with TRBD2 matching over 10 bases. This sequence originates from a woman in her twenties or thirties in good health. CDR3 amino acids: CASSLDVAGGNEQFF. The CDR3 DNA reads as TGCGCCAGCAGCTTGGACGTAGCGGGAGGCAATGAGCAGTTCTTC.